The 26 T cell receptor beta chains in this list originate from one sample, sequenced in a study of blood T cell repertoires in COVID-19. Clones were read by immunoSEQ multiplex PCR, and TCRdb kept only the in-frame ones, dropping some. The sample lists under 65,000 clones, around 83% seen once, with 5.6% in the top ten. Sequenced sample: peripheral blood. These receptors all stem from a woman aged 55-75 years with acute or convalescent COVID-19.

The rearrangement links TRBV14 to TRBJ1-3; the D is unclear. Trimming pared 1 base from V and 6 bases from J, leaving 16 bases between. Germline V gene sequence: CDR1 SGHDN, CDR2 FVKESK. The CDR3 is made up of 16 amino acids. The CDR3 spells CASSQAVWSRENTIYF. Written as DNA, the CDR3 is TGTGCCAGCAGCCAAGCGGTCTGGAGCCGGGAAAACACCATATATTTT.

This sequence joins TRBV19 and TRBJ1-5; no reliable D call. This CDR3 comprises 14 residues. In germline, CDR1 is LNHDA, CDR2 SQIVND (reference sequence). The V end lost 3 bases, the J end lost 1 base, and 7 bases lay between the germline ends. CDR3 bases: TGTGCCAGTAGTATCGGGGTCAGCAATCAGCCCCAGCATTTT. This encodes CASSIGVSNQPQHF.

The table lists this clone with a count of one. The rearrangement links TRBV10-3 to TRBJ1-6; tentatively, D is TRBD1 (5 bases). The germline gives CDR1 ENHRY, CDR2 SYGVKD. The CDR3 totals 14 residues. The V end lost 6 bases, the J end lost 5 bases, and 11 bases lay between the germline ends. This CDR3 is CAISPGGDNSPLHF. CDR3 nucleotide sequence: TGTGCCATCAGCCCCGGGGGTGATAATTCACCCCTCCACTTT.

This chain joins TRBV29-1 and TRBJ2-1, with D possibly TRBD1 on 6 matching bases. The CDR3 runs to 15 residues. Germline CDR1 SQVTM, CDR2 ANQGSEA. V lost 3 bases to trimming and J lost 3 bases, with 15 bases between them. CDR3 loop: CSVEGTRAYYNEQFF. The CDR3 bases are TGCAGCGTTGAGGGGACAAGGGCCTACTACAATGAGCAGTTCTTC.

The V and J genes are TRBV30 and TRBJ1-2; 8 bases fit TRBD1. V gave up 3 bases and J gave up 4 bases; unmatched junction bases: 4. CDR3 length: 13 amino acids. CDR1 GTSNPN and CDR2 SVGIG come from the germline V gene (reference sequence). The CDR3 DNA is TGTGCCTGGAGCGGGACAGGTCCCTATGGCTACACCTTC. Encoded protein: CAWSGTGPYGYTF.

This clone was found many times. The genes are TRBV6-1 and TRBJ1-1, with TRBD1 matching 8 bases. J lost 3 bases, V lost 3 bases, and 9 bases had no gene match. The length of the CDR3 is 16 residues. Germline-derived CDR1 and CDR2 are MNHNS and SASEGT. The CDR3 nucleotides read TGTGCCAGCAGTGATCAGGGGGCCGTATTTTACACTGAAGCTTTCTTT. Protein sequence: CASSDQGAVFYTEAFF.

The chain combines TRBV12-5 with TRBJ1-6; 10 positions agree with TRBD1. The CDR3 spans 17 residues. Unmatched junction bases numbered 6, after V lost 2 bases and J lost 5 bases. Germline loops: CDR1 LGHNT, CDR2 FRNRAP. CDR3 in amino acids: CASGLLRQGANNSPLHF. In DNA form, the CDR3 reads TGTGCTAGTGGTTTGTTACGACAGGGGGCAAATAATTCACCCCTCCACTTT.

The CDR3: CATSIDRAPGNTIYF. CDR3 in DNA: TGTGCCACCAGCATTGACAGGGCACCTGGAAACACCATATATTTT. The V call is TRBV6-5, the J call TRBJ1-3; 7 bases line up with TRBD1. The CDR3 spans 15 residues. Trimming removed 10 bases from V and 2 bases from J; junction bases left unmatched: 11. CDR1 is MNHEY and CDR2 is SVGAGI in the germline V gene.

The V gene is TRBV7-9, the J gene TRBJ2-2; D unclear. The V end was cut by 1 base, the J end by 2 bases, with 20 bases between. Germline V gene data show CDR1 as SEHNR and CDR2 as FQNEAQ (reference sequence). This CDR3 comprises 19 residues. For the CDR3, the DNA is TGTGCCAGCAGCTTAGTTCAGGCACCGACCGTCCCTAACACCGGGGAGCTGTTTTTT. It codes for CASSLVQAPTVPNTGELFF.

This clone was picked up one time. V is TRBV5-6 and J is TRBJ1-5; D unclear. V lost 6 bases and J lost 6, with 13 bases in between. This CDR3 comprises 13 residues. Germline V gives CDR1 SGHDT, CDR2 YYEEEE. The CDR3 spells CASTVGRTQPQHF. The CDR3 DNA follows: TGTGCCAGCACCGTGGGGAGGACTCAGCCCCAGCATTTT.

This clone occurred a few times. V and J are TRBV18 and TRBJ1-1, with D maybe TRBD1 (5 bases). With 3 bases removed from V and 0 bases from J, the gap between germline ends came to 14 bases. Germline V gene sequence: CDR1 KGHSH, CDR2 LQKENI. This CDR3 is 16 amino acids long. This CDR3 reads CASSPETATMNTEAFF. CDR3 nucleotides: TGTGCCAGCTCACCCGAGACAGCAACGATGAACACTGAAGCTTTCTTT.

The chain is built from TRBV7-3 and TRBJ2-2; 11 nucleotides match TRBD1. After removal of 5 bases from V and 5 bases from J, the junction contained 4 bases not matched to a gene. This CDR3 contains 15 residues. CDR1 and CDR2 (germline): SGHTA, FQGTGA. DNA for the CDR3: TGTGCCAGCAGCCCGGGGACAGGGGGGACCGGGGAGCTGTTTTTT. It codes for CASSPGTGGTGELFF.

This clone was counted only a few times. The chain joins TRBV6-5 to TRBJ1-1; perhaps TRBD1 as D (5 bases). CDR1 and CDR2 from the germline V gene are MNHEY and SVGAGI. The CDR3 length is 15 residues. V lost 5 bases, J lost 4 bases, and 17 bases lay in between. In DNA, the CDR3 is TGTGCCAGCAGTCCACCCCAGGGTGGATCCACTGAAGCTTTCTTT. Residues: CASSPPQGGSTEAFF.

The chain employs TRBV28 and TRBJ1-5, with D perhaps TRBD1 (6 bases). V was shortened by 4 bases and J by 6 bases, with 19 bases between the two germline ends. This CDR3 region has 16 residues. In germline, CDR1 is MDHEN, CDR2 SYDVKM. In nucleotides, the CDR3 is TGTGCCAGCAGTTCAGAGATACAGGGAGAGAGTCAGCCCCAGCATTTT. Its protein product is CASSSEIQGESQPQHF.

J is TRBJ1-1 and V is TRBV6-5, with TRBD1 matching 9 bases. The CDR3 sequence is 15 residues long. Germline V gene sequence: CDR1 MNHEY, CDR2 SVGAGI. The V and J ends lost 6 bases and 0 bases, in that order; junction bases with no gene match: 5. CDR3: CASRTGGRMNTEAFF. CDR3 in DNA: TGTGCCAGCAGAACAGGGGGCCGAATGAACACTGAAGCTTTCTTT.

This clone was seen more than once but under ten times. J is TRBJ2-1 and V is TRBV7-8, with D possibly being TRBD2 (5 bases). The ends were cut back, 1 base at V and 6 bases at J, with 19 bases in the middle. The germline gives CDR1 SGHVS, CDR2 FQNEAQ. This CDR3 region has 17 residues. The CDR3, as DNA: TGTGCCAGCAGCTTAGTAGGCTACCGGGGTTGGGGCAATGAGCAGTTCTTC. This encodes CASSLVGYRGWGNEQFF.

The chain carries TRBV3-1 (or the pseudogene TRBV3-2) and TRBJ2-7; D perhaps matches TRBD2 (6 bases). V lost 4 bases, J lost 1 base, and 8 bases lay in between. CDR1 is LGHDT and CDR2 is YNNKEL in the germline V gene (reference sequence). This CDR3 contains 13 residues. CDR3 bases: TGTGCCAGCAGCCCGGGAGATTCCTACGAGCAGTACTTC. Amino acids: CASSPGDSYEQYF.

V and J are TRBV29-1 and TRBJ1-2; D is unclear. Germline V lookup: CDR1 SQVTM, CDR2 ANQGSEA. This CDR3 is 12 amino acids long. V lost 7 bases, J lost 4 bases, and 13 bases lay in between. The CDR3 here is CSGRHLGYGYTF. CDR3 DNA sequence: TGCAGCGGCCGACACCTTGGCTATGGCTACACCTTC.

The chain combines TRBV2 with TRBJ1-5; D remains ambiguous. V dropped 2 bases and J dropped 8 bases, with 16 bases sitting between them. The CDR3 is made up of 15 amino acids. Germline V gives CDR1 SNHLY, CDR2 FYNNEI. The CDR3 here is CASSELRGGREPQHF. DNA for the CDR3: TGTGCCAGCAGTGAATTACGGGGAGGAAGGGAGCCCCAGCATTTT.

The J gene is TRBJ1-3, the V gene TRBV3-1 (or the pseudogene TRBV3-2); D not resolved. Looked up from germline, CDR1 is LGHDT and CDR2 is YNNKEL (reference sequence). Trimming pared 1 base from V and 4 bases from J, leaving 14 bases between. This CDR3 has 16 amino acids. The CDR3 region is CASSQVGGLAGNTIYF. The CDR3 DNA reads TGTGCCAGCAGCCAAGTAGGAGGACTCGCCGGAAACACCATATATTTT.

The rearrangement uses TRBV5-1 and TRBJ1-6; possible D gene TRBD1, 5 bases. The CDR3 totals 15 residues. Germline-derived CDR1 and CDR2 are SGHRS and YFSETQ. Trimming removed 2 bases from V and 10 bases from J, with 16 bases in between. The CDR3 reads CASSFGDDRGSPLHF. CDR3 sequence (DNA): TGCGCCAGCAGCTTCGGGGACGATCGGGGGTCACCCCTCCACTTT.

This clone was detected a few times. Other nucleotide sequences from this sample produce the same CDR3. The chain carries TRBV5-1 and TRBJ2-7; 8 positions match TRBD1. V was pared by 4 bases and J by 1 base, with 7 bases of the junction left unmatched. The CDR3 has 15 amino acids. Germline CDR1 reads SGHRS; CDR2 reads YFSETQ. DNA for the CDR3: TGCGCCAGCAGCCCCGGTGGGACAGGATCCTACGAGCAGTACTTC. Protein: CASSPGGTGSYEQYF.

V gene TRBV27 combines with J gene TRBJ2-3; maybe TRBD1 (5 bases). CDR3 length equals 15 residues. V was clipped by 0 bases and J by 5 bases, with 12 bases between them. The V gene's germline CDR1 is MNHEY and CDR2 SMNVEV (reference sequence). CDR3 nucleotide sequence: TGTGCCAGCAGTTTATCGGGCAGGGTTGTAGATACGCAGTATTTT. Its translation: CASSLSGRVVDTQYF.

V usage is TRBV10-3 and J usage is TRBJ2-5; TRBD1 might be the D (5 bases). V lost 3 bases, J lost 1 base, and 15 bases lay in between. The germline V gene has CDR1 ENHRY and CDR2 SYGVKD. This CDR3 is 16 amino acids long. CDR3 residues: CAISDPGRGSQETQYF. CDR3 coding DNA: TGTGCCATCAGTGACCCAGGGCGAGGATCCCAAGAGACCCAGTACTTC.

V gene TRBV6-1 combines with J gene TRBJ1-2; 7 bases map to TRBD1. Germline values: CDR1 MNHNS, CDR2 SASEGT. There are 15 residues in the CDR3. Trimming took 3 bases from V and 4 from J; bases not matched to a gene: 8. Here the CDR3 DNA reads TGTGCCAGCAGTGAGACAGGGTACCCTGGCTATGGCTACACCTTC. Its translation is CASSETGYPGYGYTF.

This chain connects TRBV7-2 to TRBJ2-1; no clear D gene. With 1 base removed from V and 7 bases from J, the gap between germline ends came to 17 bases. Per germline, CDR1 SGHTA and CDR2 FQGNSA. The CDR3 runs to 16 residues. The DNA for the CDR3 is TGTGCCAGCAGCTTAGTATTTCCCCAACTGGTGAATGAGCAGTTCTTC. The encoded protein is CASSLVFPQLVNEQFF. Supplemented by reference TRBV7-2 and TRBJ2-1, the full variable domain reads GAGVSQSPSNKVTEKGKDVELRCDPISGHTALYWYRQSLGQGLEFLIYFQGNSAPDKSGLPSDRFSAERTGGSVSTLTIQRTQQEDSAVYLCASSLVFPQLVNEQFFGPGTRLTVL.